These 30 T cell receptor beta chains were all obtained from the same sample, sequenced in a study of cytomegalovirus exposure and HLA in healthy donors. The PCR ran on 60 Vbeta and 13 Jbeta primers. TCRdb keeps only in-frame clones here, not all; method: immunoSEQ multiplex PCR. The table shows about 140,000 clones, with around three quarters occurring only once. Sequencing input: PBMCs. These receptors originate from a man aged 40-49 years in good health and CMV-seronegative.

The rearrangement joins TRBV7-9 to TRBJ2-1; TRBD2 matches at 15 bases. The CDR3 extends over 15 amino acids. The ends lost 5 bases at V and 6 bases at J; junction bases unmatched: 2. Germline CDR1 and CDR2: SEHNR and FQNEAQ (reference sequence). CDR3 DNA: TGTGCCAGCAGCCGGACTAGCGGGGGGGTCAATGAGCAGTTCTTC. Its protein product is CASSRTSGGVNEQFF. Combining the CDR3 with reference TRBV7-9 and TRBJ2-1 gives the whole variable domain DTGVSQNPRHKITKRGQNVTFRCDPISEHNRLYWYRQTLGQGPEFLTYFQNEAQLEKSRLLSDRFSAERPKGSFSTLEIQRTEQGDSAMYLCASSRTSGGVNEQFFGPGTRLTVL.

As to this clone: Without the conserved terminal phenylalanine or tryptophan, this CDR3 likely stems from a read error. The V call is TRBV4-1, the J call TRBJ2-7, with D perhaps matching TRBD1 (6 bases). Per germline, CDR1 MGHRA and CDR2 YSYEKL. The CDR3 extends over 15 amino acids. Trimming left V 0 bases short and J 1 base short, with 10 bases between. CDR3 sequence reads: CASSQDQGFSYEQYS. Written as DNA, the CDR3 is TGCGCCAGCAGCCAAGATCAGGGGTTTTCCTACGAGCAGTACTCC.

The rearrangement joins TRBV7-2 to TRBJ1-3; D ambiguous. V was shortened by 5 bases and J by 7 bases, with 15 bases between the two germline ends. Germline V gene lookup returns CDR1 SGHTA and CDR2 FQGNSA. There are 14 residues in the CDR3. The CDR3 bases are TGTGCCAGCAGCCGGACGGGGATCCTTAACACCATATATTTT. It encodes CASSRTGILNTIYF.

The V and J genes are TRBV9 and TRBJ2-5, with 11 bases lining up with TRBD2. CDR3 length equals 20 residues. Trimming cost V 4 bases and J 1 base; bases outside gene matches: 18. Germline V gene data show CDR1 as SGDLS and CDR2 as YYNGEE. CDR3 region: CASSLGTSGSVVLSQETQYF. The CDR3 nucleotides read TGTGCCAGCAGCCTGGGGACTAGCGGTTCCGTAGTCTTGTCCCAAGAGACCCAGTACTTC.

The chain carries TRBV7-9 and TRBJ2-1, with a possible D match to TRBD1 (6 bases). In germline, CDR1 is SEHNR, CDR2 FQNEAQ (reference sequence). This CDR3 is built from 18 residues. The V gene lost 4 bases and the J gene lost 0 bases, with 19 bases spanning the gap. The CDR3 loop is CASSSRTLDRVSYNEQFF. CDR3 sequence (DNA): TGTGCCAGCAGCTCACGCACCCTGGACAGAGTCTCCTACAATGAGCAGTTCTTC.

This chain uses TRBV6-6 with TRBJ2-3; no firm D call. Between the trimmed V and J ends, which lost 2 bases and 0 bases, there was a span of 6 bases. The germline gives CDR1 MNHNY, CDR2 SVGAGI (reference sequence). CDR3 size: 14 residues. The CDR3 DNA reads TGTGCCAGCAGTTACATGGCCAGCACAGATACGCAGTATTTT. Its protein is CASSYMASTDTQYF.

To note about this clone: The same CDR3 also results from other DNA sequences found in this sample. V is TRBV4-1 and J is TRBJ2-7; TRBD1 is a possible D gene (6 bases). Germline V gene sequence: CDR1 MGHRA, CDR2 YSYEKL. V dropped 4 bases and J dropped 3 bases, with 10 bases sitting between them. This CDR3 region has 13 residues. Written as DNA, the CDR3 is TGCGCCAGCAGCCCCAGGGGTGGCTACGAGCAGTACTTC. This codes for CASSPRGGYEQYF.

Worth noting for this clone: Other DNA sequences in the sample encode the same CDR3. The chain employs TRBV5-6 and TRBJ2-7, with 11 bases lining up with TRBD1. CDR1 is SGHDT and CDR2 is YYEEEE in the germline V gene. The junction had 1 base not matched to a gene; V was cut back by 4 bases and J by 4 bases. CDR3 length equals 13 residues. In nucleotides, the CDR3 is TGTGCCAGCAGCCGGGACAGGGGGTACGAGCAGTACTTC. It is translated as CASSRDRGYEQYF.

The chain combines TRBV14 with TRBJ2-1; 12 nucleotides agree with TRBD2. The V and J ends lost 3 bases and 2 bases, in that order; junction bases with no gene match: 14. The CDR3 has 20 residues. Looked up from germline, CDR1 is SGHDN and CDR2 is FVKESK. The DNA for the CDR3 is TGTGCCAGCAGCCACCTTTCTGGGCTAGCGGGGGGGCCAACCTACAATGAGCAGTTCTTC. Its protein is CASSHLSGLAGGPTYNEQFF.

The gene calls are TRBV6-4 and TRBJ2-1; no firm D call. The ends were cut back, 0 bases at V and 6 bases at J, with 6 bases in the middle. Germline CDR1 is MRHNA and CDR2 is SNTAGT. This CDR3 is built from 13 residues. The CDR3 coding sequence is TGTGCCAGCAGTGACTCAGAGGTCAATGAGCAGTTCTTC. Residues: CASSDSEVNEQFF.

The chain joins TRBV6-5 to TRBJ2-1, with 7 bases lining up with TRBD2. Germline lookup yields CDR1 MNHEY and CDR2 SVGAGI. There are 16 residues in the CDR3. The V and J ends lost 2 bases and 9 bases, in that order; junction bases with no gene match: 13. CDR3 amino acids: CASSYMGSSGRIEQFF. The CDR3 DNA is TGTGCCAGCAGTTACATGGGGTCTAGCGGACGGATTGAGCAGTTCTTC.

The V call is TRBV27, the J call TRBJ2-7; TRBD1 is a possible D gene (5 bases). The ends were cut back, 3 bases at V and 4 bases at J, with 13 bases in the middle. Germline V CDR1 and CDR2: MNHEY, SMNVEV (reference sequence). The CDR3 loop spans 14 amino acids. The CDR3 DNA sequence: TGTGCCAGCAGTTTGCCCCTGACAGCTTACGAGCAGTACTTC. The encoded protein is CASSLPLTAYEQYF.

CDR3 residues: CASSLEGRGRSDTQYF. The CDR3 region has the DNA TGCGCCAGCAGCTTGGAGGGGCGGGGGAGATCAGATACGCAGTATTTT. The chain is built from TRBV5-1 and TRBJ2-3, with 7 positions matching TRBD2. This CDR3 is 16 amino acids long. Trimming cost V 0 bases and J 4 bases; bases outside gene matches: 8. Germline lookup yields CDR1 SGHRS and CDR2 YFSETQ. The complete variable domain, with remaining parts taken from reference TRBV5-1 and TRBJ2-3, reads KAGVTQTPRYLIKTRGQQVTLSCSPISGHRSVSWYQQTPGQGLQFLFEYFSETQRNKGNFPGRFSGRQFSNSRSEMNVSTLELGDSALYLCASSLEGRGRSDTQYFGPGTRLTVL.

The chain is built from TRBV29-1 and TRBJ1-2; the D gene is possibly TRBD1 (5 bases). The CDR3 covers 16 residues. V gave up 6 bases and J gave up 4 bases, with 24 bases separating them. In germline, CDR1 is SQVTM, CDR2 ANQGSEA. The CDR3 region is CSVTGTPASGGYGYTF. In DNA form, the CDR3 reads TGCAGCGTGACCGGGACCCCGGCATCCGGGGGCTATGGCTACACCTTC.

In this sample, this clone turned up a few times. The chain uses TRBV19 and TRBJ1-4, with D uncertain. The CDR3 is 14 residues long. CDR1 and CDR2 (germline): LNHDA, SQIVND (reference sequence). V lost 4 bases to trimming and J lost 8 bases, with 14 bases between them. CDR3 loop: CASSTPRPGEKLFF. CDR3 DNA sequence: TGTGCCAGTAGTACCCCTCGCCCGGGGGAAAAACTGTTTTTT.

The V and J genes are TRBV6-4 and TRBJ1-4, with 7 bases that match TRBD1. Germline CDR1 is MRHNA and CDR2 is SNTAGT. The CDR3 has 19 residues. The V gene end was trimmed by 7 bases and the J gene end by 1 base; junction bases not matched to a gene: 18. The DNA of the CDR3 is TGTGCCAGCACATCCATGCACAGGGGCAGCGGCCGAACTAATGAAAAACTGTTTTTT. This sequence encodes CASTSMHRGSGRTNEKLFF.

The chain joins TRBV7-9 to TRBJ2-7; 8 bases fit TRBD1. With 4 bases clipped from V and 5 bases from J, the junction kept 7 bases outside the gene matches. The CDR3 has 14 residues. Per germline, CDR1 SEHNR and CDR2 FQNEAQ (reference sequence). As DNA, the CDR3 is TGTGCCAGCAGCTCACGACAGGGGATGAACGAGCAGTACTTC. The encoded protein is CASSSRQGMNEQYF. Drawing the rest from reference TRBV7-9 and TRBJ2-7, the complete variable domain is DTGVSQNPRHKITKRGQNVTFRCDPISEHNRLYWYRQTLGQGPEFLTYFQNEAQLEKSRLLSDRFSAERPKGSFSTLEIQRTEQGDSAMYLCASSSRQGMNEQYFGPGTRLTVT.

V and J are TRBV19 and TRBJ2-7, with 10 bases matching TRBD2. CDR3 length equals 17 residues. Losses at the gene ends were 4 bases for V and 0 bases for J; bases not matched to a gene: 9. In germline, CDR1 is LNHDA, CDR2 SQIVND (reference sequence). CDR3 region: CASSTEDGLADSYEQYF. CDR3 nucleotide sequence: TGTGCCAGTAGTACAGAGGACGGACTAGCGGACTCCTACGAGCAGTACTTC.

The chain uses TRBV29-1 and TRBJ2-1; D may be TRBD1 (7 bases). This CDR3 is built from 14 residues. V was shortened by 4 bases and J by 12 bases, with 22 bases between the two germline ends. Germline assignment: CDR1 SQVTM and CDR2 ANQGSEA. The CDR3 DNA reads TGCAGCGTTGGACAGGGCCCGGGGGAGGAGGGGCAGTTCTTC. Translation: CSVGQGPGEEGQFF.

Here the CDR3 reads CARKKRGKETQYF. In nucleotides, the CDR3 is TGCGCCAGAAAAAAAAGGGGTAAAGAGACCCAGTACTTC. The J gene is TRBJ2-5, the V gene TRBV10-1, with D possibly being TRBD1 (5 bases). Germline assignment: CDR1 WNHNN and CDR2 SYGVQD (reference sequence). V dropped 9 bases and J dropped 3 bases, with 14 bases sitting between them. CDR3 length: 13 amino acids.

Worth noting for this clone: A read error may produce the germline difference seen at one junction end. The chain links TRBV7-9 to TRBJ1-2; possibly TRBD1 for D (5 bases). The CDR3 is 15 residues long. Germline CDR1 is SEHNR and CDR2 is FQNEAQ (reference sequence). This chain's CDR3 is CSSSLARGSNYGYTF. CDR3 coding DNA: TGTTCCAGCAGCTTAGCGCGGGGCAGCAACTATGGCTACACCTTC.

CDR3 sequence: CASSEGGGALNSPLHF. DNA of the CDR3: TGTGCCAGCAGTGAAGGGGGGGGCGCGTTAAATTCACCCCTCCACTTT. The J gene is TRBJ1-6, the V gene TRBV25-1; D perhaps matches TRBD1 (6 bases). V shed 2 bases and J shed 7 bases, with 15 bases lying between them. Per germline, CDR1 MGHDK and CDR2 SYGVNS. The CDR3 spans 16 residues.

Regarding this clone: Mismatch with germline at one junction end may stem from a read error. The gene calls are TRBV7-9 and TRBJ1-1, with no clear D. The CDR3 covers 12 residues. Germline loops: CDR1 SEHNR, CDR2 FQNEAQ (reference sequence). The CDR3 protein is CSSSLEPGKAFF. In nucleotides, the CDR3 is TGTTCCAGCAGCTTAGAACCCGGGAAAGCTTTCTTT.

The V gene is TRBV28, the J gene TRBJ1-2; TRBD1 aligns across 9 bases. After removal of 6 bases from V and 9 bases from J, the junction contained 14 bases not matched to a gene. Germline-derived CDR1 and CDR2 are MDHEN and SYDVKM. The CDR3 is 15 amino acids. CDR3 loop: CASSLGSWDRESYTF. The CDR3 nucleotides are TGTGCCAGCAGCCTAGGTTCATGGGACAGGGAAAGCTACACCTTC.

As regards this clone: The identical CDR3 is also encoded by other nucleotide sequences in the sample. This chain links TRBV10-3 with TRBJ1-1, with a tentative D call TRBD1 (5 bases). The ends were cut back, 6 bases at V and 2 bases at J, with 7 bases in the middle. CDR3 length: 12 amino acids. The germline V gene encodes CDR1 ENHRY and CDR2 SYGVKD. The CDR3 region has the DNA TGTGCCATCAGGGACATCAACACTGAAGCTTTCTTT. Amino acid sequence: CAIRDINTEAFF.

The chain links TRBV6-5 to TRBJ2-7, with TRBD1 identical over 7 bases. The CDR3 is made up of 13 amino acids. Germline CDR1 is MNHEY and CDR2 is SVGAGI. V lost 5 bases to trimming and J lost 1 base; unmatched junction nucleotides: 2. CDR3 region: CASSRQGSYEQYF. The CDR3 DNA follows: TGTGCCAGCAGTCGACAGGGTTCCTACGAGCAGTACTTC.

This clone was picked up one time. The chain uses TRBV19 and TRBJ2-5; 7 nucleotides align to TRBD1. Per germline, CDR1 LNHDA and CDR2 SQIVND (reference sequence). Trimming at V came to 7 bases and at J to 5 bases, leaving 7 bases not matched to a gene. CDR3 size: 13 residues. The CDR3 spells CASTPTGSETQYF. The CDR3 DNA sequence: TGTGCCAGTACCCCGACAGGGTCCGAGACCCAGTACTTC. Using reference TRBV19 and TRBJ2-5 for the parts outside the CDR3, the full variable domain is DGGITQSPKYLFRKEGQNVTLSCEQNLNHDAMYWYRQDPGQGLRLIYYSQIVNDFQKGDIAEGYSVSREKKESFPLTVTSAQKNPTAFYLCASTPTGSETQYFGPGTRLLVL.

This clone was observed a single time. The rearrangement uses TRBV28 and TRBJ1-2; perhaps TRBD1 as D (6 bases). Germline loops: CDR1 MDHEN, CDR2 SYDVKM. V gave up 5 bases and J gave up 4 bases, with 14 bases separating them. This CDR3 spans 14 amino acids. The CDR3 nucleotides are TGTGCCAGCAGTGGAGTAGGGACAAGCTATGGCTACACCTTC. This gives the protein CASSGVGTSYGYTF.

The chain has TRBV4-2 and TRBJ2-7; 7 positions agree with TRBD2. Trimming cost V 0 bases and J 0 bases; bases outside gene matches: 5. The germline gives CDR1 LGHNA, CDR2 YNFKEQ. The CDR3 has 16 amino acids. The CDR3 nucleotides read TGTGCCAGCAGCCAAGATTTGCGGGGGAGCTCCTACGAGCAGTACTTC. Translated, it gives CASSQDLRGSSYEQYF.

This chain connects TRBV28 to TRBJ2-7; 7 bases map to TRBD1. CDR1 is MDHEN, CDR2 SYDVKM, per germline. V gave up 1 base and J gave up 2 bases; unmatched junction bases: 5. This CDR3 has 15 residues. The chain's CDR3 is CASSLSGTDTYEQYF. CDR3 DNA: TGTGCCAGCAGTTTATCCGGGACAGACACCTACGAGCAGTACTTC.